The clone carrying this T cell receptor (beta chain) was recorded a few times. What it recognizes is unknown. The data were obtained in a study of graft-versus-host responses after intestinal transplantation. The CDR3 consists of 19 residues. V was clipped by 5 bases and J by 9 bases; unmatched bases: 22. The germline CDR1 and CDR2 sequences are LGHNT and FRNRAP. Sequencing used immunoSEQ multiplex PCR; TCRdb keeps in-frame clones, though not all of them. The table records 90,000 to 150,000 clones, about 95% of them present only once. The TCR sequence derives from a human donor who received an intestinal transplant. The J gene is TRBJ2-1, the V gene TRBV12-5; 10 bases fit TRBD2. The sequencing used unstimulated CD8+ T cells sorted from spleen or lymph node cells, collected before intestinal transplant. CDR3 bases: TGTGCTAGTGGTCTGAACGCCAGCGGGAGGGCCGGGGGCATAGGTGAGCAGTTCTTC. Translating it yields CASGLNASGRAGGIGEQFF.